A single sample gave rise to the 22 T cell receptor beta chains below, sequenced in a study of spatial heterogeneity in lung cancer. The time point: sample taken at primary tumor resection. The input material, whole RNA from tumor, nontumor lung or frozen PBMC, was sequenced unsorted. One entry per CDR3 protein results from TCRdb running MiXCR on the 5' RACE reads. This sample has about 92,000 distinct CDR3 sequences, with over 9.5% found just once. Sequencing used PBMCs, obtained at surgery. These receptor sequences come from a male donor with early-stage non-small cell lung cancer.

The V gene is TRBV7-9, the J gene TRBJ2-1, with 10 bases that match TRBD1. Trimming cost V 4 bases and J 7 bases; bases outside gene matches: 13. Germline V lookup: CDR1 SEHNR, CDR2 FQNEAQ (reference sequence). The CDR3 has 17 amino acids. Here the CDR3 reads CASSSRPGTGVLNEQFF. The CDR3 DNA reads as TGTGCCAGCAGCTCTCGCCCCGGGACAGGGGTTTTGAATGAGCAGTTCTTC.

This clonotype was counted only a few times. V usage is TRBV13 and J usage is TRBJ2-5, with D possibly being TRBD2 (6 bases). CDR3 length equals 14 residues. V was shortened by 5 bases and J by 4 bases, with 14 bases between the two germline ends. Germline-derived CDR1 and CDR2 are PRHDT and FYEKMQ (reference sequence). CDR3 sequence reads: CASSPLGGVETQYF. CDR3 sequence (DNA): TGTGCCAGCAGCCCCCTAGGAGGGGTAGAGACCCAGTACTTC.

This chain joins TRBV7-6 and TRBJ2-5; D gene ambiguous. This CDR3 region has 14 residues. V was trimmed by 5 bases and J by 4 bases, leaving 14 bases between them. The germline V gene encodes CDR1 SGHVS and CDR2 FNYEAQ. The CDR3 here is CASSQYYSSETQYF. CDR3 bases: TGTGCCAGCAGCCAATACTACAGCTCAGAGACCCAGTACTTC.

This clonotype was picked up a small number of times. Here the CDR3 reads CASSNTAYEQYF. The CDR3 nucleotides are TGTGCCAGTAGTAATACGGCCTACGAGCAGTACTTC. The chain combines TRBV19 with TRBJ2-7; no clear D gene. The germline gives CDR1 LNHDA, CDR2 SQIVND (reference sequence). CDR3 length: 12 residues. V was trimmed by 4 bases and J by 2 bases, leaving 6 bases between them.

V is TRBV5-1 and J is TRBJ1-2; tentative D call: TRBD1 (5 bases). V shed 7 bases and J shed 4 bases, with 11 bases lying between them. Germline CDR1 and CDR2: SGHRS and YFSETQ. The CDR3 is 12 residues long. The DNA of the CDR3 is TGCGCCAGCGGAGAAGGGACCTATGGCTACACCTTC. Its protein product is CASGEGTYGYTF.

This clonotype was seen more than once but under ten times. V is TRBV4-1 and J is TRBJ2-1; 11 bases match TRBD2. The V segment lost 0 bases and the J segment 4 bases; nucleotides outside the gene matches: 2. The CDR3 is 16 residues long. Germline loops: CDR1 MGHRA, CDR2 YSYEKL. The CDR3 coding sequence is TGCGCCAGCAGCCAAGACGTAGCGGGAGGGTACAATGAGCAGTTCTTC. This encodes CASSQDVAGGYNEQFF.

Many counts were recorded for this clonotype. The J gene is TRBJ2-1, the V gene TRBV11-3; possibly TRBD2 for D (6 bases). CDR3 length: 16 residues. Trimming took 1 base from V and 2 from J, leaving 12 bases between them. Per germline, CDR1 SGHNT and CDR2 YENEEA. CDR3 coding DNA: TGTGCCAGCAGCTTAGGATCGGCGGGGACCTACAATGAGCAGTTCTTC. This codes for CASSLGSAGTYNEQFF.

This CDR3 reads CSARDRTGSTDTQYF. The CDR3 bases are TGCAGTGCTAGAGATCGAACGGGCTCCACAGATACGCAGTATTTT. The chain employs TRBV20-1 and TRBJ2-3; D is unresolved. V was shortened by 0 bases and J by 2 bases, with 12 bases between the two germline ends. The CDR3 is made up of 15 amino acids. Germline loops: CDR1 DFQATT, CDR2 SNEGSKA (reference sequence).

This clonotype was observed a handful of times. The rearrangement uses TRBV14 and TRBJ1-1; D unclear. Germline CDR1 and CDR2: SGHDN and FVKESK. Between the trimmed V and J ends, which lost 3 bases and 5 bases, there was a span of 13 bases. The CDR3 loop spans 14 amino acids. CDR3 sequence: CASSHPATRTEAFF. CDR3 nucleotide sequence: TGTGCCAGCAGCCATCCGGCCACTCGGACTGAAGCTTTCTTT.

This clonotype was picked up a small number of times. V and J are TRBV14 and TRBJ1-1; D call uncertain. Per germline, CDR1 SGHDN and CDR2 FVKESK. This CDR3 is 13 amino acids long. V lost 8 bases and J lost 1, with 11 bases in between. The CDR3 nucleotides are TGTGCCAGCTTCCTACTTGCGAACACTGAAGCTTTCTTT. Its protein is CASFLLANTEAFF. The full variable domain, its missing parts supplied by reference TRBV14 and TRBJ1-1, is EAGVTQFPSHSVIEKGQTVTLRCDPISGHDNLYWYRRVMGKEIKFLLHFVKESKQDESGMPNNRFLAERTGGTYSTLKVQPAELEDSGVYFCASFLLANTEAFFGQGTRLTVV.

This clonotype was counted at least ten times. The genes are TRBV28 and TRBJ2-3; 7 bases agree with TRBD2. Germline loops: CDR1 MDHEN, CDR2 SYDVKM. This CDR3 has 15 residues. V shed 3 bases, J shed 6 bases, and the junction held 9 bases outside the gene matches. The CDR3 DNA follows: TGTGCCAGCAGTTTCATACGGGGGGAGCCCGATACGCAGTATTTT. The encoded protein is CASSFIRGEPDTQYF.

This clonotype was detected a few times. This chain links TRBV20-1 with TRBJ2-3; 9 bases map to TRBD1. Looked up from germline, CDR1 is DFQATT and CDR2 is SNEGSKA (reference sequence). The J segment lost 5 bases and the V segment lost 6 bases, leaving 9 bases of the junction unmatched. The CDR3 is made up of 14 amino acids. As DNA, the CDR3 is TGCAGTGCACAAGGACAGGGGCAAGAAGATACGCAGTATTTT. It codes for CSAQGQGQEDTQYF.

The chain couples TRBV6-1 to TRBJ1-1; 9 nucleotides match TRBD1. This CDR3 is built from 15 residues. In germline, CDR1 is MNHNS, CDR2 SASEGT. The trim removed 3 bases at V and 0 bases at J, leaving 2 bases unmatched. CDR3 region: CASSETGGMNTEAFF. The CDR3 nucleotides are TGTGCCAGCAGTGAGACAGGGGGGATGAACACTGAAGCTTTCTTT.

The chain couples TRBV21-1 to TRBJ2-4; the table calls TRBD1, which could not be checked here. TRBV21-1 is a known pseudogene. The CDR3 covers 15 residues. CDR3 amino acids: CASSTTGPAKNIQYF. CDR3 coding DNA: TGTGCCAGCAGCACGACGGGACCGGCCAAAAACATTCAGTACTTC.

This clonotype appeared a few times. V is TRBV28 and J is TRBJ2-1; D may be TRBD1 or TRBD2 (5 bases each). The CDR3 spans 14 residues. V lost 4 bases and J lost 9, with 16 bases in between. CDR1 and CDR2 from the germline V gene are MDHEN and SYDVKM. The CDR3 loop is CASSSPGPPAEQFF. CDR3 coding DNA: TGTGCCAGCAGTTCCCCGGGACCACCCGCTGAGCAGTTCTTC.

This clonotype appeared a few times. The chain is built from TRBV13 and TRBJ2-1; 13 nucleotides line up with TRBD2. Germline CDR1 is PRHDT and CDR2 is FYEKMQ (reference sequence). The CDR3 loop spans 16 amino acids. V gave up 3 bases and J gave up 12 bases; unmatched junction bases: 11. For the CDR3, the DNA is TGTGCCAGCAGCTTCGGGACTAGCGGGATTATGGGAAGGCAGTTCTTC. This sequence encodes CASSFGTSGIMGRQFF.

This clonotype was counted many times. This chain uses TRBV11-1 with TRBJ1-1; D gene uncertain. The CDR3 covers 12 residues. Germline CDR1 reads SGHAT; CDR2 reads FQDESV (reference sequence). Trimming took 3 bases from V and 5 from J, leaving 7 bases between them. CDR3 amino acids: CASSFVRTEAFF. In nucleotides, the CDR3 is TGTGCCAGCAGCTTCGTAAGGACTGAAGCTTTCTTT.

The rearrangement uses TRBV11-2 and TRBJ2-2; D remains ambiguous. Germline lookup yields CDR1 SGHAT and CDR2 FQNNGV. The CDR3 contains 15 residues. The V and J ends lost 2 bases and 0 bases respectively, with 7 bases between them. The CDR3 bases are TGTGCCAGCAGCTTATTAGGGACGAACACCGGGGAGCTGTTTTTT. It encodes CASSLLGTNTGELFF.

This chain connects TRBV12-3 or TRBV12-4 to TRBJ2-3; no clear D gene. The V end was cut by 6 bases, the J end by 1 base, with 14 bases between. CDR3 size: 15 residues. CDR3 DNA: TGTGCCAGCAGCCCTCCCCGTCCTGGCACAGATACGCAGTATTTT. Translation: CASSPPRPGTDTQYF.

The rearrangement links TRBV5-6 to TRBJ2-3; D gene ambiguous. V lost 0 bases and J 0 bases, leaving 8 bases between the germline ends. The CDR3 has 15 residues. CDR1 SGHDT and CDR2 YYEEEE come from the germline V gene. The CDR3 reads CASSLVRTSTDTQYF. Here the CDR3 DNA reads TGTGCCAGCAGCTTGGTGCGAACTAGCACAGATACGCAGTATTTT.

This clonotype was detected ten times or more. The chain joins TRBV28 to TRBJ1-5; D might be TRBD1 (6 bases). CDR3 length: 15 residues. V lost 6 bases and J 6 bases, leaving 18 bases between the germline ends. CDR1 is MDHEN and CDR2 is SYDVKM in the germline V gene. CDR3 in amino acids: CASRTVRGGGQPQHF. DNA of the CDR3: TGTGCCAGCAGAACGGTTCGAGGGGGTGGTCAGCCCCAGCATTTT. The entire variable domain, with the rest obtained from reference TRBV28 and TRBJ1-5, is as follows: DVKVTQSSRYLVKRTGEKVFLECVQDMDHENMFWYRQDPGLGLRLIYFSYDVKMKEKGDIPEGYSVSREKKERFSLILESASTNQTSMYLCASRTVRGGGQPQHFGDGTRLSIL.

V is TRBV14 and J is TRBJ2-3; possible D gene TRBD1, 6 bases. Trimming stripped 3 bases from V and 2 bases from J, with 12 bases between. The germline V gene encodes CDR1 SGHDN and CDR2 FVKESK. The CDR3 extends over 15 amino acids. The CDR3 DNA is TGTGCCAGCAGCCAGTACAGGGATTACACAGATACGCAGTATTTT. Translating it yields CASSQYRDYTDTQYF.